The 8 T cell receptor beta chains below all came from one sample that was sequenced in a study of glioma-infiltrating T cells. The iRepertoire nested amplicon-rescue multiplex PCR amplified TCR alpha and beta CDR3s from RNA. One entry per CDR3 protein results from TCRdb running MiXCR on the multiplex PCR reads. The data contain about 140,000 distinct CDR3 sequences, around 42% of them singletons. The sample taken for sequencing was glioma tissue, nonneoplastic brain tissue, or PBMCs (not recorded which). Source of these receptors: a human donor with low-grade glioma or glioblastoma, undergoing nonglioma brain surgery, or in good health (not recorded which).

The chain joins TRBV28 to TRBJ1-3; unclear D gene. The CDR3 loop spans 15 amino acids. V was clipped by 1 base and J by 1 base, with 8 bases between them. Germline CDR1 and CDR2: MDHEN and SYDVKM. In DNA form, the CDR3 reads TGTGCCAGCAGTTTATCTTTGGCATCTGGAAACACCATATATTTT. Protein: CASSLSLASGNTIYF.

A few counts support this clonotype. The J gene is TRBJ2-7, the V gene TRBV28; 7 nucleotides agree with TRBD2. With 7 bases clipped from V and 5 bases from J, the junction kept 14 bases outside the gene matches. This CDR3 comprises 15 residues. Germline V CDR1 and CDR2: MDHEN, SYDVKM. CDR3: CASISGGSKGNEQYF. DNA for the CDR3: TGTGCCAGCATTTCCGGCGGGAGTAAGGGCAACGAGCAGTACTTC.

In regard to this clonotype: This may be a read error: a much more frequent sequence differs by one nucleotide. The rearrangement uses TRBV15 and TRBJ2-5; 7 positions agree with TRBD1. The germline V gene encodes CDR1 LNHNV and CDR2 YYDKDF (reference sequence). This CDR3 has 15 amino acids. V was clipped by 3 bases and J by 4 bases; unmatched bases: 8. This chain's CDR3 is CATSRGDSKRETQYF. CDR3 nucleotide sequence: TGTGCCACCAGCAGGGGGGACAGTAAACGAGAGACCCAGTACTTC.

The J gene is TRBJ2-7, the V gene TRBV6-1, with 8 bases matching TRBD2. The CDR3 loop spans 14 amino acids. Germline CDR1 MNHNS, CDR2 SASEGT. V trimming: 6 bases; J trimming: 6 bases; junction bases outside the gene matches: 10. The CDR3 region is CASSASGGGFEQYF. DNA for the CDR3: TGTGCCAGCAGCGCAAGCGGGGGAGGCTTCGAGCAGTACTTC.

The genes are TRBV12-3 or TRBV12-4 and TRBJ1-1; a possible D gene is TRBD1 (5 bases). This CDR3 spans 13 amino acids. The V end lost 3 bases, the J end lost 8 bases, and 13 bases lay between the germline ends. As DNA, the CDR3 is TGTGCCAGCAGTTTGGGAGGGACTGGCGAAGCTTTCTTT. Amino acids: CASSLGGTGEAFF.

This clonotype appeared many times. J is TRBJ1-2 and V is TRBV28; D gene unclear. The CDR3 has 13 residues. Between the trimmed V and J ends, which lost 2 bases and 4 bases, there was a span of 8 bases. Germline loops: CDR1 MDHEN, CDR2 SYDVKM. CDR3 coding DNA: TGTGCCAGCAGTTTAAGTAAGGGCTATGGCTACACCTTC. This codes for CASSLSKGYGYTF.

J is TRBJ2-1 and V is TRBV20-1, with a tentative D call TRBD1 (10 bases). Trimming shortened V by 8 bases and J by 1 base, and 24 bases separated the two germline ends. The CDR3 covers 17 residues. Germline-derived CDR1 and CDR2 are DFQATT and SNEGSKA (reference sequence). DNA for the CDR3: TGCAGTCTATGGACAGGGGGGACTAGCAAGTCCTACAATGAGCAGTTCTTC. It encodes CSLWTGGTSKSYNEQFF.

V and J are TRBV6-2 or TRBV6-3 and TRBJ2-7; D gene unclear. CDR1 MNHEY and CDR2 SVGEGT come from the germline V gene. The CDR3 is made up of 15 amino acids. The V end was cut by 7 bases, the J end by 3 bases, with 19 bases between. The CDR3 loop is CASTPTLRPYYEQYF. As DNA, the CDR3 is TGTGCCAGCACTCCGACCCTAAGGCCTTACTACGAGCAGTACTTC.